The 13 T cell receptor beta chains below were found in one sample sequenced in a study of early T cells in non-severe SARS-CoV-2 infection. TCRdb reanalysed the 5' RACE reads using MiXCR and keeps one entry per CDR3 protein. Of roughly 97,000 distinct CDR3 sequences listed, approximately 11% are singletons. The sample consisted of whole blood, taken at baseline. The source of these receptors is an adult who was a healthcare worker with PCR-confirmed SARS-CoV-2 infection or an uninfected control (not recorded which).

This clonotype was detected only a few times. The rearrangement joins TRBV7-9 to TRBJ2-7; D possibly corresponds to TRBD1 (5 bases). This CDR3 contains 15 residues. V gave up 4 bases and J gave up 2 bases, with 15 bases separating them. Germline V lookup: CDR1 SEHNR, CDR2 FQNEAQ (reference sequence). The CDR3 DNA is TGTGCCAGCAGCTCAGTCCCCGGACAAACCTACGAGCAGTACTTC. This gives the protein CASSSVPGQTYEQYF.

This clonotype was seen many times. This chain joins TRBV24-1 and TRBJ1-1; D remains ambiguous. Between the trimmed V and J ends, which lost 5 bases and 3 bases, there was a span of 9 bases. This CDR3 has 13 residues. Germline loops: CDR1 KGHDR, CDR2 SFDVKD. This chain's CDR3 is CATSVSQDTEAFF. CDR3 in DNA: TGTGCCACCAGTGTTAGTCAAGACACTGAAGCTTTCTTT.

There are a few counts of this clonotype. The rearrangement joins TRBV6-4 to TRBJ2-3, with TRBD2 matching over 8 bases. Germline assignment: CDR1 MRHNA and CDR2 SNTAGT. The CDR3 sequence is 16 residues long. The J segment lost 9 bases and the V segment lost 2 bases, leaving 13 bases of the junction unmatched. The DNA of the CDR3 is TGTGCCAGCAGTGACAGCGGGACTAGTGATCCCGACACGCAGTATTTT. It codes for CASSDSGTSDPDTQYF.

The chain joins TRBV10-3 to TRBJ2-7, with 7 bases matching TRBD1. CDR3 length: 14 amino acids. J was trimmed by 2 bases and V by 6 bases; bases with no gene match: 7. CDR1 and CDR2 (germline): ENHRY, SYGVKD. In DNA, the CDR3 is TGTGCCATCAGACAGGGGACCCTTACCTACGAGCAGTACTTC. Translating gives CAIRQGTLTYEQYF.

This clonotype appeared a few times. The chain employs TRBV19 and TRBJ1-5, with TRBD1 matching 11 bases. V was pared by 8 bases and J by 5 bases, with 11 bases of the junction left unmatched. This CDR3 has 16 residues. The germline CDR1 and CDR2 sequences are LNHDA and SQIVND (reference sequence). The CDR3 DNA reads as TGTGCCAGTTCCGATATGAGGACAGGGGGCGATCAGCCCCAGCATTTT. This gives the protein CASSDMRTGGDQPQHF.

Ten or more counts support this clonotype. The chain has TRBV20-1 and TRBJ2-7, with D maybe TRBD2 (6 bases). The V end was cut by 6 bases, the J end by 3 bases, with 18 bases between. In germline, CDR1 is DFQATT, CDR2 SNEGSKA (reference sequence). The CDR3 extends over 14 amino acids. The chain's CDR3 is CSASTGTDLYEQYF. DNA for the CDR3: TGCAGTGCCTCGACCGGGACTGACCTCTACGAGCAGTACTTC.

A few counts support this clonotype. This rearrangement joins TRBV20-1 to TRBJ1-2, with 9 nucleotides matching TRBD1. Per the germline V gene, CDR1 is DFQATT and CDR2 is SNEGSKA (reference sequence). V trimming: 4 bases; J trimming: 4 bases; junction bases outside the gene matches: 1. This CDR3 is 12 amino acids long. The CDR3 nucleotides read TGCAGTGCTATGGGACAGGGCTATGGCTACACCTTC. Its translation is CSAMGQGYGYTF.

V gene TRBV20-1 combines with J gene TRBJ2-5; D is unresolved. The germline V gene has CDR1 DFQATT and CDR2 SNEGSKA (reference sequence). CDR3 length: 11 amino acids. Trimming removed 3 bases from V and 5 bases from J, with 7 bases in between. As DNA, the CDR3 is TGCAGTGCTAGTCCTAAGGAGACCCAGTACTTC. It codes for CSASPKETQYF.

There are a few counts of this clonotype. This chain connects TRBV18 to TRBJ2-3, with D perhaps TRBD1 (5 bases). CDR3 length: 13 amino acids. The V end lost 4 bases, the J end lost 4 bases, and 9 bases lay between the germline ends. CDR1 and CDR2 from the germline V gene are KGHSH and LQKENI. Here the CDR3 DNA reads TGTGCCAGCTCACGGGGCTCCGCAGATACGCAGTATTTT. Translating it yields CASSRGSADTQYF.

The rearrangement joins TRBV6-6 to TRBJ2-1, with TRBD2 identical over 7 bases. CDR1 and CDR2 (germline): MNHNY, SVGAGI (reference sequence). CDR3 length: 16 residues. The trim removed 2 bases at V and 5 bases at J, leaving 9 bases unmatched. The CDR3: CASSYGRGDGDNEQFF. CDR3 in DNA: TGTGCCAGCAGTTACGGCCGGGGGGATGGGGACAATGAGCAGTTCTTC.

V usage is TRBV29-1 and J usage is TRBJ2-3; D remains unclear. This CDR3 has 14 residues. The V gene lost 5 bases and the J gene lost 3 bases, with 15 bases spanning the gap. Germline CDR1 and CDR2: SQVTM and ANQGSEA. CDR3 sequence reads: CSVFDPLGTDTQYF. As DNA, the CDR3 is TGCAGCGTTTTCGACCCCCTGGGGACAGATACGCAGTATTTT.

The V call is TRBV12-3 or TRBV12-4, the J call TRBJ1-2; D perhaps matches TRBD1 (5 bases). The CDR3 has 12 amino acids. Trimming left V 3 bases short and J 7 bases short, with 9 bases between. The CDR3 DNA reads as TGTGCCAGCAGTTTGGAGGGGTTTGGCTACACCTTC. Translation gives CASSLEGFGYTF.

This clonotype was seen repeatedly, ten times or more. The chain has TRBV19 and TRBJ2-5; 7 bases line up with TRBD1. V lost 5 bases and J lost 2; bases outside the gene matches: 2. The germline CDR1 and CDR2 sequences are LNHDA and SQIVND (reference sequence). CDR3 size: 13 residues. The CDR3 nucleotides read TGTGCCAGTAGTGGGACAGTACAAGAGACCCAGTACTTC. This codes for CASSGTVQETQYF.